These T cell receptor beta chains were read from a single sample in a study of patients and donors after allogeneic stem cell transplantation. TCRdb itself ran the RT-PCR reads through MiXCR, one entry per CDR3 protein. The sample has 900,000 to 1,000,000 distinct CDR3 sequences, approximately 19% seen once. The sample was blood, either unsorted or a sorted T cell fraction (not recorded which). The receptors were sampled from a human donor who was either an allogeneic HSCT recipient or a stem cell or donor lymphocyte infusion donor (not recorded which). It is not recorded whose cells these are; they may come from a transplant donor. Both conserved end residues are part of each CDR3. A D gene is named only where the DNA matches it firmly. Not all rows give a size; the values are once, few, many and, for expanded clones, a class.

j_call,d_call,v_call,clone_size,cdr3_aa,cdr3_nt
TRBJ2-7,TRBD1,TRBV7-3,few,CASSLTGGDTYEQYF,TGTGCCAGCAGCTTGACAGGGGGGGATACCTACGAGCAGTACTTC
TRBJ1-1,NA,TRBV15,NA,CATSRDGRPTWVAFF,TGTGCCACCAGCAGAGACGGTAGACCGACCTGGGTAGCTTTCTTT
TRBJ2-1,TRBD2,TRBV12-3/TRBV12-4,few,CASSDQRLAGAYNEQFF,TGTGCCAGCAGTGACCAGCGGCTAGCGGGGGCCTACAATGAGCAGTTCTTC
TRBJ2-3,NA,TRBV6-1,few,CASSQNPLLAGYTDTQYF,TGTGCCAGCAGCCAGAATCCCTTACTAGCCGGCTACACAGATACGCAGTATTTT
TRBJ2-1,NA,TRBV5-5,NA,CASSAGQALGSYYNEQFF,TGTGCCAGCAGCGCTGGACAGGCCCTCGGGAGCTACTACAATGAGCAGTTCTTC
TRBJ1-1,TRBD1,TRBV7-2,NA,CASSPKRRQGSEAFF,TGTGCCAGCAGCCCCAAACGCAGACAGGGTTCAGAAGCTTTCTTT
TRBJ2-5,TRBD2,TRBV2,NA,CASSPRAGGLFETQYF,TGTGCCAGCAGTCCCCGGGCGGGGGGGCTTTTCGAGACCCAGTACTTC
TRBJ2-7,TRBD1,TRBV5-1,NA,CASSSGGASNEQYF,TGCGCCAGCAGCTCAGGGGGCGCGAGTAACGAGCAGTACTTC
TRBJ2-2,NA,TRBV11-3,NA,CASSLAAGNTGELFF,TGTGCCAGCAGCTTAGCGGCGGGAAATACCGGGGAGCTGTTTTTT
TRBJ2-7,NA,TRBV12-3/TRBV12-4,many,CASSKTGFEQYF,TGTGCCAGCAGCAAAACAGGGTTCGAGCAGTACTTC
TRBJ2-3,NA,TRBV20-1,many,CSASGGTDTQYF,TGCAGTGCTAGCGGGGGCACAGATACGCAGTATTTT
TRBJ1-3,TRBD1,TRBV3-1,few,CASSRQGGKRNTIYF,TGTGCCAGCAGCCGACAGGGAGGGAAGCGAAACACCATATATTTT
TRBJ2-3,NA,TRBV6-1,few,CASGVGVSTDTQYF,TGTGCCAGCGGGGTCGGGGTCAGCACAGATACGCAGTATTTT
TRBJ2-1,NA,TRBV24-1,NA,CATRGWIINEQFF,TGTGCCACCAGGGGTTGGATCATCAATGAGCAGTTCTTC
TRBJ2-1,TRBD2,TRBV6-5,few,CASSYRTSGLDSYNEQFF,TGTGCCAGCAGTTACCGTACTAGCGGATTAGACTCCTACAATGAGCAGTTCTTC
TRBJ2-1,TRBD1,TRBV27,few,CASSLLGQGAYNEQFF,TGTGCCAGCAGTTTGTTGGGACAGGGGGCATACAATGAGCAGTTCTTC
TRBJ1-1,NA,TRBV12-3/TRBV12-4,NA,CASSPRRANTEAFF,TGTGCCAGCAGCCCCCGGAGGGCGAACACTGAAGCTTTCTTT
TRBJ1-6,TRBD1,TRBV20-1,NA,CSARGGTGRNSPLHF,TGCAGTGCTAGAGGCGGGACAGGGCGTAATTCACCCCTCCACTTT
TRBJ2-3,NA,TRBV19,few,CASSVITSSTDTQYF,TGTGCCAGTAGTGTGATTACTTCTAGCACAGATACGCAGTATTTT
TRBJ2-5,NA,TRBV7-9,NA,CASSLDWVGNQETQYF,TGTGCCAGCAGCCTGGACTGGGTGGGGAACCAAGAGACCCAGTACTTC
TRBJ2-4,TRBD2,TRBV20-1,few,CSAWGLAGEGKNIQYF,TGCAGTGCCTGGGGACTAGCGGGAGAGGGCAAAAACATTCAGTACTTC
TRBJ2-7,TRBD1,TRBV5-1,NA,CASSWGPDRVYEQYF,TGCGCCAGCAGCTGGGGACCGGACAGGGTCTACGAGCAGTACTTC
TRBJ1-1,NA,TRBV3-1,NA,CASSNQRTFGEAFF,TGTGCCAGCAGCAACCAACGAACTTTCGGTGAAGCTTTCTTT
TRBJ2-2,TRBD1,TRBV6-1,NA,CASSESWTGYANTGELFF,TGTGCCAGCAGTGAATCGTGGACAGGGTATGCAAACACCGGGGAGCTGTTTTTT
TRBJ2-7,TRBD2,TRBV24-1,NA,CATSAGRGYEQYF,TGTGCCACCAGTGCAGGGCGGGGGTACGAGCAGTACTTC
TRBJ2-7,TRBD2,TRBV9,few,CASSVGGTSGYEQYF,TGTGCCAGCAGCGTAGGAGGGACTAGCGGTTACGAGCAGTACTTC
TRBJ2-1,NA,TRBV12-3/TRBV12-4,NA,CASNLGRDPNNEQFF,TGTGCCAGCAACCTAGGGCGGGACCCTAACAATGAGCAGTTCTTC
TRBJ2-5,TRBD2,TRBV7-6,NA,CASSHAQRERVGTQYF,TGTGCCAGCAGCCATGCCCAGCGGGAGAGGGTAGGGACCCAGTACTTC
TRBJ2-1,NA,TRBV2,NA,CASSERTSSYNEQFF,TGTGCCAGCAGTGAACGCACTAGCTCTTACAATGAGCAGTTCTTC
TRBJ2-2,TRBD2,TRBV6-5,NA,CASSYTGLAGSANTGELFF,TGTGCCAGCAGTTACACCGGACTAGCGGGGTCCGCGAACACCGGGGAGCTGTTTTTT
TRBJ2-1,NA,TRBV19,NA,CASTSRGPYNEQFF,TGTGCCAGTACCTCGAGGGGCCCCTACAATGAGCAGTTCTTC
TRBJ2-1,TRBD2,TRBV4-1,NA,CASSQPPVGRRNEQFF,TGCGCCAGCAGCCAGCCCCCTGTCGGGAGGAGGAATGAGCAGTTCTTC
TRBJ2-1,TRBD2,TRBV5-1,few,CASSLDLAGYNEQFF,TGCGCCAGCAGCTTGGACCTAGCGGGATACAATGAGCAGTTCTTC
TRBJ2-6,TRBD1,TRBV6-1,few,CASSEIGGTGANVLTF,TGTGCCAGCAGTGAAATAGGGGGCACTGGGGCCAACGTCCTGACTTTC
TRBJ2-2,TRBD1,TRBV25-1,many,CASSGPGTGNTGELFF,TGTGCCAGCAGTGGACCAGGGACAGGGAACACCGGGGAGCTGTTTTTT
TRBJ2-5,NA,TRBV18,NA,CASSPGRPEEYF,TGTGCCAGCTCACCAGGGCGTCCTGAGGAGTACTTC
TRBJ2-5,NA,TRBV10-3,NA,CAISESAGGETQYF,TGTGCCATCAGTGAGTCTGCGGGCGGCGAGACCCAGTACTTC
TRBJ2-3,NA,TRBV19,NA,CASSSPLAATDTQYF,TGTGCCAGTAGTTCCCCCCTAGCAGCCACAGATACGCAGTATTTT
TRBJ2-1,TRBD2,TRBV7-9,NA,CASSLTTSAQGEQFF,TGTGCCAGCAGCTTAACTACTAGCGCCCAGGGAGAGCAGTTCTTC
TRBJ2-1,TRBD2,TRBV9,NA,CASSVEVTSGVRDEQFF,TGTGCCAGCAGCGTAGAAGTGACTAGCGGAGTACGGGATGAGCAGTTCTTC
TRBJ2-6,NA,TRBV12-3/TRBV12-4,NA,CANSPGANVLTF,TGTGCCAACTCTCCTGGGGCCAACGTCCTGACTTTC
TRBJ1-6,NA,TRBV20-1,NA,CSAIGGVNSPLHF,TGCAGTGCTATAGGGGGAGTTAATTCACCCCTCCACTTT
TRBJ1-6,NA,TRBV10-3,NA,CAISESPSEQSYNSPLHF,TGTGCCATCAGTGAGTCCCCCTCTGAACAGTCCTATAATTCACCCCTCCACTTT
TRBJ1-3,TRBD1,TRBV25-1,NA,CASSGTPGTGGGGNTIYF,TGTGCCAGCAGTGGAACACCCGGGACAGGGGGCGGCGGAAACACCATATATTTT
TRBJ2-1,NA,TRBV12-3/TRBV12-4,many,CASSFHSVRQFF,TGTGCCAGCAGTTTTCATAGTGTGAGGCAGTTCTTC
TRBJ1-5,NA,TRBV12-3/TRBV12-4,many,CASSLRNNQPQHF,TGTGCCAGCAGTTTAAGGAACAATCAGCCCCAGCATTTT
TRBJ2-7,NA,TRBV10-3,NA,CAIKDHASYEQYF,TGTGCCATCAAAGACCACGCCTCCTACGAGCAGTACTTC
TRBJ1-2,NA,TRBV12-3/TRBV12-4,NA,CASSLAGGSSAYGYTF,TGTGCCAGCAGTTTAGCGGGGGGCTCCTCGGCCTATGGCTACACCTTC
TRBJ1-2,NA,TRBV27,NA,CASSLMFPAANYGYTF,TGTGCCAGCAGTTTAATGTTCCCGGCCGCTAACTATGGCTACACCTTC
TRBJ2-4,TRBD1,TRBV29-1,NA,CSVEGVGQGVLRGKNIQYF,TGCAGCGTGGAGGGGGTGGGACAGGGGGTTCTTCGAGGCAAAAACATTCAGTACTTC
TRBJ1-2,TRBD1,TRBV7-9,few,CASSKGQGDYGYTF,TGTGCCAGCAGCAAAGGACAGGGTGACTATGGCTACACCTTC
TRBJ2-2,TRBD2,TRBV20-1,NA,CSARPSPPGLGPGELFF,TGCAGTGCTAGACCTTCCCCCCCGGGACTAGGTCCCGGGGAGCTGTTTTTT
TRBJ1-5,NA,TRBV20-1,few,CSARDPGSNQPQHF,TGCAGTGCTAGAGATCCAGGGAGCAATCAGCCCCAGCATTTT
TRBJ1-3,NA,TRBV12-3/TRBV12-4,few,CASSFQAGNTIYF,TGTGCCAGCAGTTTCCAGGCTGGAAACACCATATATTTT
TRBJ2-3,NA,TRBV18,NA,CASSPTVGEMGTDTQYF,TGTGCCAGCTCACCAACGGTTGGCGAGATGGGGACAGATACGCAGTATTTT
TRBJ2-5,NA,TRBV2,NA,CASSEALETQYF,TGTGCCAGCAGTGAAGCGCTAGAGACCCAGTACTTC
TRBJ1-2,NA,TRBV13,NA,CASSPWTVDYGYTF,TGTGCCAGCAGCCCCTGGACGGTAGACTATGGCTACACCTTC
TRBJ2-7,NA,TRBV14,few,CASSQVGRNSYEQYF,TGTGCCAGCAGCCAAGTCGGGAGAAACAGCTACGAGCAGTACTTC
TRBJ2-1,TRBD1,TRBV11-3,NA,CASSWDRVDNEQFF,TGTGCCAGCAGCTGGGACAGGGTGGACAATGAGCAGTTCTTC
TRBJ2-3,TRBD2,TRBV4-2,few,CASSQVGLAASTDTQYF,TGTGCCAGCAGCCAAGTGGGGCTAGCGGCTAGCACAGATACGCAGTATTTT